This T cell receptor (beta chain) is drawn from a study of CD8 T cells in ankylosing spondylitis. Making use of molecular barcodes, quantitative 5'-RACE generated TCR beta libraries. TCRdb re-derived calls from the 5' RACE reads in MiXCR, one entry per CDR3 protein. Of 200,000 or so distinct CDR3 sequences listed, roughly 13% are singletons. CDR3 length equals 16 residues. In germline, CDR1 is MNHEY, CDR2 SMNVEV (reference sequence). Trimming pared 0 bases from V and 0 bases from J, leaving 9 bases between. The clonotype was recovered from a female donor with ankylosing spondylitis or in good health (not recorded which). The rearrangement joins TRBV27 to TRBJ2-1; D is perhaps TRBD1 (5 bases). The sample taken for sequencing was blood, either unsorted or a sorted T cell fraction (not recorded which). The CDR3 coding sequence is TGTGCCAGCAGTTTATCTCCAGGGCCCTCCTACAATGAGCAGTTCTTC. Translation: CASSLSPGPSYNEQFF.